Presented here are 32 T cell receptor beta chains from one specimen sequenced in a study of cytomegalovirus exposure and HLA in healthy donors. The PCR had 60 Vbeta and 13 Jbeta primers. TCRdb keeps only in-frame clones here, not all; method: immunoSEQ multiplex PCR. This table has roughly 140,000 clones, 70% to 85% appearing once. The sequencing input was PBMCs. The receptors were sampled from a woman aged 60-75 years in good health and CMV-seropositive.

CDR3 sequence: CASTRDRGVWDEQFF. The CDR3 DNA is TGTGCCAGTACCCGGGACAGGGGGGTTTGGGATGAGCAGTTCTTC. V usage is TRBV19 and J usage is TRBJ2-1; 11 bases map to TRBD1. Germline V lookup: CDR1 LNHDA, CDR2 SQIVND (reference sequence). With V trimmed by 7 bases and J by 8 bases, 10 bases remained unmatched. The CDR3 length is 15 residues.

This chain links TRBV12-1 with TRBJ2-5; TRBD2 is taken as the D call from the table, unchecked against the DNA. TRBV12-1 is a pseudogene. The CDR3 is 13 amino acids. The CDR3 spells CASSRAGARSQYF. The CDR3 DNA reads TGTGCCAGCAGCAGAGCGGGAGCTCGGTCCCAGTACTTC.

The genes are TRBV27 and TRBJ1-1; no reliable D call. CDR1 is MNHEY and CDR2 is SMNVEV in the germline V gene (reference sequence). The CDR3 length is 13 residues. Trimming stripped 9 bases from V and 2 bases from J, with 13 bases between. The CDR3 DNA reads as TGTGCCAGTCAATCGACACTTAACACTGAAGCTTTCTTT. Translation gives CASQSTLNTEAFF.

The V and J genes are TRBV25-1 and TRBJ2-7; TRBD1 aligns across 7 bases. Unmatched junction bases numbered 6, after V lost 1 base and J lost 3 bases. Germline assignment: CDR1 MGHDK and CDR2 SYGVNS. The CDR3 is made up of 15 amino acids. CDR3 sequence: CASSEWRQGGYEQYF. As DNA, the CDR3 is TGTGCCAGCAGTGAATGGAGACAGGGCGGCTACGAGCAGTACTTC.

The rearrangement links TRBV10-3 to TRBJ1-3, with 9 nucleotides matching TRBD1. The V and J ends lost 11 bases and 2 bases, in that order; junction bases with no gene match: 7. The germline CDR1 and CDR2 sequences are ENHRY and SYGVKD. The CDR3 consists of 14 residues. CDR3 bases: TGTGCCGCGCAAGGGACAGGGACTGGAAACACCATATATTTT. Its translation: CAAQGTGTGNTIYF.

The rearrangement uses TRBV5-1 and TRBJ1-4; the D gene is possibly TRBD1 (6 bases). Trimming stripped 4 bases from V and 8 bases from J, with 18 bases between. CDR3 length equals 15 residues. Per the germline V gene, CDR1 is SGHRS and CDR2 is YFSETQ. The DNA of the CDR3 is TGCGCCAGCAGCCTTGAGTCGAGGACAGACGAAAAACTGTTTTTT. Translated, it gives CASSLESRTDEKLFF.

In the case of this clone: At one boundary the junction diverges from the germline segment, which might be a read error. The chain couples TRBV7-7 to TRBJ2-2; D is undetermined. Per the germline V gene, CDR1 is SSHAT and CDR2 is FNYEAQ (reference sequence). CDR3 size: 14 residues. Here the CDR3 DNA reads TGTGCTAGCAGCTTAGGAGACGGGACCGGGGAGCTGTTTTTT. Translated, it gives CASSLGDGTGELFF.

The chain employs TRBV5-8 and TRBJ2-5, with D possibly matching TRBD2 (6 bases). Trimming took 9 bases from V and 4 from J, leaving 7 bases between them. From germline, CDR1 is SGHTS and CDR2 YDEGEE. The CDR3 extends over 10 amino acids. The CDR3: CANGGETQYF. CDR3 coding DNA: TGTGCCAACGGGGGAGAGACCCAGTACTTC.

The sample holds a few counts of this clone. J is TRBJ2-7 and V is TRBV30; maybe TRBD2 (5 bases). The germline V gene has CDR1 GTSNPN and CDR2 SVGIG (reference sequence). The germline V and J ends were trimmed by 1 base and 0 bases, with 10 bases remaining between them. The CDR3 contains 14 residues. The CDR3 DNA reads TGTGCCTGGAGTGCCCTCCGGGGCTCCTACGAGCAGTACTTC. Its translation: CAWSALRGSYEQYF. Full variable domain (outside the CDR3, taken from reference TRBV30 and TRBJ2-7): SQTIHQWPATLVQPVGSPLSLECTVEGTSNPNLYWYRQAAGRGLQLLFYSVGIGQISSEVPQNLSASRPQDRQFILSSKKLLLSDSGFYLCAWSALRGSYEQYFGPGTRLTVT.

This clone came up once. The V gene is TRBV9, the J gene TRBJ2-7; 7 positions match TRBD2. The CDR3 consists of 15 residues. Germline V gives CDR1 SGDLS, CDR2 YYNGEE. V trimming: 2 bases; J trimming: 5 bases; junction bases outside the gene matches: 10. CDR3 sequence reads: CASSVAGLAVDEQYF. The CDR3 nucleotides are TGTGCCAGCAGCGTCGCCGGGCTAGCGGTAGACGAGCAGTACTTC. Combining the CDR3 with reference TRBV9 and TRBJ2-7 gives the whole variable domain DSGVTQTPKHLITATGQRVTLRCSPRSGDLSVYWYQQSLDQGLQFLIQYYNGEERAKGNILERFSAQQFPDLHSELNLSSLELGDSALYFCASSVAGLAVDEQYFGPGTRLTVT.

Note on this clone: Mismatch with germline at one junction end may stem from a read error. The chain employs TRBV7-7 and TRBJ2-3, with a tentative D call TRBD2 (5 bases). CDR1 and CDR2 from the germline V gene are SSHAT and FNYEAQ (reference sequence). This CDR3 is 13 amino acids long. DNA of the CDR3: TGTGCTAGCAGCGCGGAACTAGCAGATACGCAGTATTTT. It yields the protein CASSAELADTQYF.

The rearrangement joins TRBV4-2 to TRBJ1-3; 7 nucleotides agree with TRBD1. The CDR3 loop spans 15 amino acids. Germline loops: CDR1 LGHNA, CDR2 YNFKEQ. V lost 1 base, J lost 2 bases, and 2 bases stayed unmatched. The CDR3 bases are TGTGCCAGCAGCCAAGGGGACAGCCCTGGAAACACCATATATTTT. This codes for CASSQGDSPGNTIYF.

The chain carries TRBV4-1 and TRBJ2-3, with 9 bases lining up with TRBD2. In germline, CDR1 is MGHRA, CDR2 YSYEKL. The CDR3 covers 13 residues. The V and J ends lost 4 bases and 11 bases, in that order; junction bases with no gene match: 7. As DNA, the CDR3 is TGCGCCAGCAGCCCCCCGGGGACTAGCTGGCAGTATTTT. The encoded protein is CASSPPGTSWQYF.

The chain uses TRBV28 and TRBJ2-7; TRBD2 matches 9 bases. Germline V CDR1 and CDR2: MDHEN, SYDVKM. With V trimmed by 7 bases and J by 6 bases, 13 bases remained unmatched. The length of the CDR3 is 15 residues. The CDR3 DNA reads TGTGCCAGCATAACCTCACCGGGACTAGCTGGCGAGCAGTACTTC. It is translated as CASITSPGLAGEQYF.

This chain uses TRBV10-3 with TRBJ2-7, with 9 bases lining up with TRBD2. Germline CDR1 ENHRY, CDR2 SYGVKD. Unmatched junction bases numbered 10, after V lost 10 bases and J lost 6 bases. There are 13 residues in the CDR3. CDR3 sequence reads: CASRGLAGSEQYF. In DNA form, the CDR3 reads TGTGCCAGCCGGGGGCTAGCGGGAAGCGAGCAGTACTTC.

There are a few counts of this clone. V and J are TRBV7-2 and TRBJ1-1, with D hard to call. Germline CDR1 and CDR2: SGHTA and FQGNSA. The V gene lost 0 bases and the J gene lost 3 bases, with 11 bases spanning the gap. This CDR3 has 15 residues. Written as DNA, the CDR3 is TGTGCCAGCAGCTTAGCGGGCTCTCACGACACTGAAGCTTTCTTT. Translating it yields CASSLAGSHDTEAFF.

The V call is TRBV7-2, the J call TRBJ1-1; tentatively, D is TRBD1 (6 bases). Trimming stripped 2 bases from V and 6 bases from J, with 16 bases between. CDR1 is SGHTA, CDR2 FQGNSA, per germline. The CDR3 extends over 15 amino acids. Here the CDR3 DNA reads TGTGCCAGCAGCTTAAAAGGGTTAGGGGGTGCTGAAGCTTTCTTT. Encoded protein: CASSLKGLGGAEAFF.

The gene calls are TRBV5-1 and TRBJ2-1; TRBD2 agrees at 11 bases. CDR1 is SGHRS and CDR2 is YFSETQ in the germline V gene. The CDR3 loop spans 15 amino acids. The trim removed 0 bases at V and 9 bases at J, leaving 5 bases unmatched. CDR3 residues: CASSLALAGAAEQFF. The CDR3 nucleotides are TGCGCCAGCAGCTTGGCACTAGCGGGAGCCGCTGAGCAGTTCTTC.

The chain joins TRBV5-1 to TRBJ1-4; 9 positions agree with TRBD1. From germline, CDR1 is SGHRS and CDR2 YFSETQ. After removal of 0 bases from V and 0 bases from J, the junction contained 0 bases not matched to a gene. The CDR3 spans 16 residues. CDR3 coding DNA: TGCGCCAGCAGCTTGGGGACAGGGGCAACTAATGAAAAACTGTTTTTT. Translation gives CASSLGTGATNEKLFF.

V and J are TRBV4-1 and TRBJ2-7; a possible D gene is TRBD1 (6 bases). This CDR3 region has 15 residues. CDR1 is MGHRA and CDR2 is YSYEKL in the germline V gene. Trimming shortened V by 4 bases and J by 0 bases, and 13 bases separated the two germline ends. The CDR3 loop is CASSRTQQGSYEQYF. The CDR3 DNA is TGCGCCAGCAGCCGGACACAACAGGGCTCCTACGAGCAGTACTTC.

The J gene is TRBJ2-1, the V gene TRBV9; 7 nucleotides agree with TRBD2. Per the germline V gene, CDR1 is SGDLS and CDR2 is YYNGEE. The CDR3 is made up of 18 amino acids. Trimming took 0 bases from V and 8 from J; bases not matched to a gene: 17. CDR3 coding DNA: TGTGCCAGCAGCGTAGGGTTTCGGGGGGAGGGAAGGATCCATGAGCAGTTCTTC. Translation: CASSVGFRGEGRIHEQFF. Variable domain in full (rest from reference TRBV9 and TRBJ2-1): DSGVTQTPKHLITATGQRVTLRCSPRSGDLSVYWYQQSLDQGLQFLIQYYNGEERAKGNILERFSAQQFPDLHSELNLSSLELGDSALYFCASSVGFRGEGRIHEQFFGPGTRLTVL.

The chain links TRBV7-4 to TRBJ1-5, with TRBD1 matching over 9 bases. The CDR3 has 19 amino acids. Germline CDR1 SGHVT, CDR2 SQSDAQ. Germline trimming cut 4 bases from V and 2 bases from J; bases unmatched to any gene: 15. CDR3 nucleotides: TGTGCCAGCAGCTCCCTGGCGAGCGCGACAGGGGGTTGCAATCAGCCCCAGCATTTT. This gives the protein CASSSLASATGGCNQPQHF.

V gene TRBV28 combines with J gene TRBJ2-7; D possibly corresponds to TRBD1 (6 bases). There are 17 residues in the CDR3. CDR1 is MDHEN, CDR2 SYDVKM, per germline. V lost 1 base, J lost 3 bases, and 19 bases lay in between. The CDR3 DNA sequence: TGTGCCAGCAGTTTATACGCCAGCAACCACAGGGACTACGAGCAGTACTTC. Its translation is CASSLYASNHRDYEQYF.

The chain employs TRBV13 and TRBJ1-1; TRBD1 matches at 9 bases. Germline lookup yields CDR1 PRHDT and CDR2 FYEKMQ (reference sequence). V lost 5 bases, J lost 3 bases, and 10 bases stayed unmatched. This CDR3 has 16 amino acids. Here the CDR3 DNA reads TGTGCCAGCAGCGGGGACAGGGAGTCTTTGGACACTGAAGCTTTCTTT. As protein: CASSGDRESLDTEAFF.

This sequence joins TRBV14 and TRBJ2-7; 7 bases are a match to TRBD1. V trimming: 2 bases; J trimming: 3 bases; junction bases outside the gene matches: 4. This CDR3 comprises 14 residues. Germline loops: CDR1 SGHDN, CDR2 FVKESK. The chain's CDR3 is CASSQMGQNYEQYF. CDR3 in DNA: TGTGCCAGCAGCCAAATGGGACAGAACTACGAGCAGTACTTC.

V gene TRBV9 combines with J gene TRBJ1-1; D unclear. The CDR3 extends over 13 amino acids. Looked up from germline, CDR1 is SGDLS and CDR2 is YYNGEE. V was trimmed by 2 bases and J by 2 bases, leaving 7 bases between them. The CDR3 coding sequence is TGTGCCAGCAGCGTTACGGTTAACACTGAAGCTTTCTTT. As protein: CASSVTVNTEAFF.

This clone was seen only a few times. The chain employs TRBV6-1 and TRBJ1-1; 8 bases line up with TRBD1. The CDR3 is 13 residues long. The ends lost 1 base at V and 11 bases at J; junction bases unmatched: 6. Germline V gene lookup returns CDR1 MNHNS and CDR2 SASEGT. Here the CDR3 reads CASSEDPGGGAFF. The CDR3 coding sequence is TGTGCCAGCAGTGAAGACCCAGGGGGCGGTGCTTTCTTT.

DNA for the CDR3: TGTGCCAGCAGTTTACTTACTAGCGGGAGTGTAGAGACCCAGTACTTC. It is translated as CASSLLTSGSVETQYF. The chain combines TRBV28 with TRBJ2-5; 11 bases map to TRBD2. The junction had 6 bases not matched to a gene; V was cut back by 2 bases and J by 4 bases. The CDR3 runs 16 residues. Germline CDR1 and CDR2: MDHEN and SYDVKM.

Only one count was recorded for this clone. This chain joins TRBV5-1 and TRBJ2-5, with D unclear. Between the trimmed V and J ends, which lost 0 bases and 3 bases, there was a span of 3 bases. The CDR3 consists of 12 residues. Germline V CDR1 and CDR2: SGHRS, YFSETQ. The CDR3 nucleotides are TGCGCCAGCAGCTTGGCTAAAGAGACCCAGTACTTC. Its translation is CASSLAKETQYF.

The chain is built from TRBV6-6 and TRBJ1-6; D not resolved. CDR1 is MNHNY and CDR2 is SVGAGI in the germline V gene (reference sequence). Trimming cost V 6 bases and J 12 bases, with 18 bases left between them. CDR3 length: 14 amino acids. Here the CDR3 reads CASRMLTGFLPLHF. CDR3 sequence (DNA): TGTGCCAGCAGGATGTTAACCGGGTTCCTACCCCTCCACTTT.

The rearrangement uses TRBV7-2 and TRBJ2-7, with 8 bases identical to TRBD1. With 1 base clipped from V and 4 bases from J, the junction kept 9 bases outside the gene matches. The CDR3 spans 16 residues. The germline CDR1 and CDR2 sequences are SGHTA and FQGNSA. The DNA of the CDR3 is TGTGCCAGCAGCTTAGACCAGGACAGGGCTTTTTACGAGCAGTACTTC. It yields the protein CASSLDQDRAFYEQYF.

In this sample, this clone turned up a few times. Here the CDR3 DNA reads TGCGCCAGCAGCCAAGAAGCCAGGGGGCGCACCGGGGAGCTGTTTTTT. Translated: CASSQEARGRTGELFF. This chain uses TRBV4-1 with TRBJ2-2; 8 bases match TRBD1. Trimming cost V 0 bases and J 4 bases; bases outside gene matches: 4. Germline loops: CDR1 MGHRA, CDR2 YSYEKL. The CDR3 extends over 16 amino acids.